The TCR beta chain described here comes from a study of T cells in Graves' hyperthyroidism and ophthalmopathy. Comment on this clonotype: Its antigen remains unknown.

Diagnoses used clinical symptoms, serum thyroxine and TRAb, thyroid ultrasound and orbital computed tomography. Study observations and caveats: Ophthalmopathy was told apart from stable hyperthyroidism by a 13 V-J model.

Per the germline V gene, CDR1 is MNHEY and CDR2 is SVGAGI. V was clipped by 2 bases and J by 2 bases, with 15 bases between them. There are 16 residues in the CDR3. Amplification yielded TCR beta CDR3 regions, with RNA transcripts as the source. A set of HTBI primers served as the primers for a first-round RT-PCR of the TCR CDR3. TCRdb analysed the multiplex PCR reads with MiXCR anew, one entry per CDR3 protein. Found here are fewer than 250,000 distinct CDR3 sequences, more than 20% of them singletons; the top ten hold roughly 32%. The gene calls are TRBV6-5 and TRBJ2-5; D is perhaps TRBD1 (5 bases). Sequencing was performed on blood. The TCR sequence derives from a woman between 40 and 55 years old with Graves' ophthalmopathy. CDR3 nucleotide sequence: TGTGCCAGCAGTTACAGTACTGGTAGGACACAAGAGACCCAGTACTTC. Amino acid sequence: CASSYSTGRTQETQYF.